This note documents a single TCR beta chain sequence. Its specificity is unknown. One end of the junction varies from germline; a read error may be responsible. Looked up from germline, CDR1 is SGHTA and CDR2 is FQGTGA. CDR3 length: 15 amino acids. The sample originates from a study of tumor-infiltrating lymphocytes in primary liver carcinoma. A constant-region primer primed TCR beta cDNA synthesis from 400 to 600 ng of total RNA. Generation of the TCR beta libraries relied on three nested multiplex PCR rounds using slightly modified ARM-PCR. The two initial PCR rounds, roughly 11 cycles each, used TRBV1-TRBV30 forward and C-beta reverse primers. One entry per CDR3 protein, called by TCRdb with MiXCR from the multiplex PCR reads. This table has 30,000 to 40,000 distinct CDR3 sequences, over 65% appearing once. It was from about 19-30 mg of unsorted bulk tissue that RNA and DNA were co-extracted. Study results and limitations: Significantly greater top-250-clone fractions characterized tumors relative to blood (p = 0.039).

This receptor was obtained from a man aged 35 to 55 with primary liver carcinoma and hepatitis B virus infection. Sequencing was carried out using liver tumor tissue from sampling region 4. Noted subset: tumor region T4, right-lateral pole. The V gene is TRBV7-3, the J gene TRBJ2-1; no reliable D call. The chain's CDR3 is CASGLDPSSYNEQFF. The DNA of the CDR3 is TGTGCCAGCGGCTTAGACCCGAGCTCCTACAATGAGCAGTTCTTC.